This T cell receptor beta chain was captured by sequencing in a study of response to subunit inactivated influenza vaccine. This CDR3 is built from 14 residues. In germline, CDR1 is WNHNN, CDR2 SYGVQD (reference sequence). Trimming pared 5 bases from V and 2 bases from J, leaving 11 bases between. TCRdb re-derived calls from the RT-PCR reads in MiXCR, one entry per CDR3 protein. The sample has some 520,000 distinct CDR3 sequences; 16% are singletons. This clonotype originated in a man aged 50-75 years who received an inactivated influenza vaccine. This chain links TRBV10-1 with TRBJ2-3, with unresolved D. Sequenced here: CD4+ T cells sorted from PBMCs, sampled 23 months after vaccination. The chain's CDR3 is CASSSSRPTDTQYF. CDR3 DNA sequence: TGCGCCAGCAGTTCCTCAAGGCCCACAGATACGCAGTATTTT.